The following is a T cell receptor (beta chain) sequence with its context. The antigen is undetermined. Additional DNA sequences in this sample encode the identical CDR3. Looked up from germline, CDR1 is SGDLS and CDR2 is YYNGEE. Trimming left V 2 bases short and J 6 bases short, with 9 bases between. This CDR3 spans 13 amino acids. The sample belongs to a study of cytomegalovirus exposure and HLA in healthy donors. Study-level results: A later analysis reportedly identified an Asian-associated ancestry cluster as carrying fewer N-insertions than the roughly 670-donor mean. HLA alleles were associated with some 17,000 TCR beta sequences in a later analysis at 0.05 false discovery rate.

Primers for the PCR totalled 60 Vbeta and 13 Jbeta. The data were produced by immunoSEQ multiplex PCR, yet TCRdb's version contains in-frame clones alone and is incomplete. The sample holds approximately 120,000 clones, around 83% seen once. The sequenced material came from PBMCs. The V and J genes are TRBV9 and TRBJ1-5; a weak D match, TRBD1 (6 bases). The origin of this receptor is a woman in her 30s in good health and CMV-seropositive. As DNA, the CDR3 is TGTGCCAGCAGCGTTGGGGGCGGTCAGCCCCAGCATTTT. Amino acid sequence: CASSVGGGQPQHF.